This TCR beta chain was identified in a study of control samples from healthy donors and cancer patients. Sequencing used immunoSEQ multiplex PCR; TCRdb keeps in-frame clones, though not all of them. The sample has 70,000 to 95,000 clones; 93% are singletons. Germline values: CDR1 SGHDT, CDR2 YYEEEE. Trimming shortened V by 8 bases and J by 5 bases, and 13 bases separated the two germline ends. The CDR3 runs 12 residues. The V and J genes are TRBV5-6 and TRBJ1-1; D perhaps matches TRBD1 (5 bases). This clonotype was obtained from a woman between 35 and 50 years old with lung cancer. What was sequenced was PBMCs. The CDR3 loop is CASAGGSTEAFF. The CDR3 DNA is TGTGCCAGTGCGGGGGGTTCGACTGAAGCTTTCTTT. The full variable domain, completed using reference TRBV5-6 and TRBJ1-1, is DAGVTQSPTHLIKTRGQQVTLRCSPKSGHDTVSWYQQALGQGPQFIFQYYEEEERQRGNFPDRFSGHQFPNYSSELNVNALLLGDSALYLCASAGGSTEAFFGQGTRLTVV.